This T cell receptor beta chain was observed in a study of blood T cell repertoires in COVID-19. Study as a whole: Donors in the United States, Italy and Spain gave samples during acute or convalescent COVID-19. PBMCs, B-cell-depleted T cells, or T cells were the source of the cDNA or gDNA that made up the material.

The CDR3 is made up of 13 amino acids. CDR1 and CDR2 (germline): SQVTM, ANQGSEA. J lost 3 bases, V lost 4 bases, and 5 bases had no gene match. As handled by the study authors: By means of reference gene primer amplification, nucleated cell counts were estimated. Clones were read by immunoSEQ multiplex PCR, and TCRdb kept only the in-frame ones, dropping some. V and J calls plus clone size are reproduced from that table; the DNA served to infer D and trimming. Among 110,000 or so clones listed, 75% to 90% were seen once. The chain uses TRBV29-1 and TRBJ1-2, with TRBD1 matching over 7 bases. Sequenced: peripheral blood. The source of this sequence is a human donor in a cohort sampled during active COVID-19. DNA for the CDR3: TGCAGCGTTGTTGGGGACAGCGACTATGGCTACACCTTC. Its translation is CSVVGDSDYGYTF.